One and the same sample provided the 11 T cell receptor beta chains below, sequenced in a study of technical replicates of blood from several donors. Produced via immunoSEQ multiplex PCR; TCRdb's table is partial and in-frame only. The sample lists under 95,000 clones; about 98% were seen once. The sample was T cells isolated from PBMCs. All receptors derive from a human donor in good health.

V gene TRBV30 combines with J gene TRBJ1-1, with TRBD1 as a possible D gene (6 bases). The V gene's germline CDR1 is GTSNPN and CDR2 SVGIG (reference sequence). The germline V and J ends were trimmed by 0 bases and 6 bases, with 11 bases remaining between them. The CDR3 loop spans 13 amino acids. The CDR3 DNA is TGTGCCTGGAGTGTATACAGGGTAGCTGAAGCTTTCTTT. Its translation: CAWSVYRVAEAFF.

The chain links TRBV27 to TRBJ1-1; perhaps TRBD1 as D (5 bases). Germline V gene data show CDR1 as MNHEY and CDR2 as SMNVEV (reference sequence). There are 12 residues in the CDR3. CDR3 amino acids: CAVGGRNTEAFF. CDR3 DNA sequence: TGTGCAGTGGGGGGGAGGAACACTGAAGCTTTCTTT.

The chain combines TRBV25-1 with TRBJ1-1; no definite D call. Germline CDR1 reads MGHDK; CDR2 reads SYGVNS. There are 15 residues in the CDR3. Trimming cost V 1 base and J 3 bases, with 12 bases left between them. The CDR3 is CASSESGRRDTEAFF. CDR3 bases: TGTGCCAGCAGTGAATCGGGTAGGAGGGACACTGAAGCTTTCTTT.

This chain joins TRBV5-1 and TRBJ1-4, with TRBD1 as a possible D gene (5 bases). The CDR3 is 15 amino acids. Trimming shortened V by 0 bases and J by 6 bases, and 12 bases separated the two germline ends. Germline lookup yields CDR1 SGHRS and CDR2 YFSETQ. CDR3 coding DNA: TGCGCCAGCAGCTTGGGACCGGAAGGGGATGAAAAACTGTTTTTT. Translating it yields CASSLGPEGDEKLFF.

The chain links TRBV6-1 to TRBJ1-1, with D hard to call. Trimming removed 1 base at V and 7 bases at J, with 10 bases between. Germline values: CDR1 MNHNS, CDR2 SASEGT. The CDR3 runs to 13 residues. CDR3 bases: TGTGCCAGCAGTGAAGTCGGTCGGAGTGAAGCTTTCTTT. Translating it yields CASSEVGRSEAFF.

CDR3 sequence reads: CASRPPRQAGGNQPQHF. CDR3 nucleotide sequence: TGTGCCAGCAGACCGCCCAGACAGGCGGGGGGCAATCAGCCCCAGCATTTT. The rearrangement joins TRBV28 to TRBJ1-5, with D perhaps matching TRBD1 (6 bases). V gave up 6 bases and J gave up 2 bases, with 20 bases separating them. The CDR3 totals 17 residues. Germline V lookup: CDR1 MDHEN, CDR2 SYDVKM.

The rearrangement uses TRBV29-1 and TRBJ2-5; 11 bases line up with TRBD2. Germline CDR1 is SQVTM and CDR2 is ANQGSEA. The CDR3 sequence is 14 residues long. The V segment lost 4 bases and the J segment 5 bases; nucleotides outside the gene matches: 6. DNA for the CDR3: TGCAGCGTTGGCCTTAGCGGGAGGGGTGAGACCCAGTACTTC. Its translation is CSVGLSGRGETQYF.

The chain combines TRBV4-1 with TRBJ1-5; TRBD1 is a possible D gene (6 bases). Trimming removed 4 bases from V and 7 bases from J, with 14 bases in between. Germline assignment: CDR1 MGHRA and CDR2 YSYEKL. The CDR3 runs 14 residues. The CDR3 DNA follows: TGCGCCAGCAGCCCTCTCGGGGGGCGGCAGCCCCAGCATTTT. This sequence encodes CASSPLGGRQPQHF.

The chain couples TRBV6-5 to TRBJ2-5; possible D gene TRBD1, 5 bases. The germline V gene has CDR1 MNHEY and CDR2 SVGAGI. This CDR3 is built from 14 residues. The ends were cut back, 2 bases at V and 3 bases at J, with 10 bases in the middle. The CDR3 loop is CASSYSRAEETQYF. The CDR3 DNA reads TGTGCCAGCAGTTACAGCAGGGCAGAAGAGACCCAGTACTTC.

CDR3 region: CASSFAHRNTEAFF. DNA of the CDR3: TGTGCCAGCAGTTTTGCCCACAGGAACACTGAAGCTTTCTTT. This chain joins TRBV27 and TRBJ1-1, with D uncertain. Germline loops: CDR1 MNHEY, CDR2 SMNVEV (reference sequence). V lost 3 bases and J lost 1, with 9 bases in between. This CDR3 spans 14 amino acids.

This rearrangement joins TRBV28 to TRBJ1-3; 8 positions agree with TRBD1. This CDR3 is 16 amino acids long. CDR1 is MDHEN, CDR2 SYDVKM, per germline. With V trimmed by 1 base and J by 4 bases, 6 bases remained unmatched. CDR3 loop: CASSLSQGAHGNTIYF. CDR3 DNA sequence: TGTGCCAGCAGTTTATCGCAGGGGGCGCACGGAAACACCATATATTTT.